The next 23 T cell receptor beta chains were all read from a single sample in a study of blood T cell repertoires in COVID-19. Measured with immunoSEQ multiplex PCR; TCRdb has only the in-frame clones, and not every one. The table lists 150,000 to 200,000 clones, about 88% of them singletons. Sequencing input: peripheral blood. These receptor sequences come from a woman of 80 years or more with acute or convalescent COVID-19.

This chain links TRBV19 with TRBJ1-5; 8 bases match TRBD1. J gave up 8 bases and V 4 bases, and 13 bases lay outside the gene matches. The CDR3 is 16 amino acids. Germline-derived CDR1 and CDR2 are LNHDA and SQIVND (reference sequence). For the CDR3, the DNA is TGTGCCAGTAGTACTACCGGGACAGGCTTTAGAAAGCCCCAGCATTTT. It encodes CASSTTGTGFRKPQHF.

The gene calls are TRBV28 and TRBJ1-1; D perhaps matches TRBD1 (5 bases). V lost 0 bases and J lost 1, with 6 bases in between. In germline, CDR1 is MDHEN, CDR2 SYDVKM. This CDR3 is 14 amino acids long. This CDR3 reads CASSLWQGNTEAFF. The CDR3 region has the DNA TGTGCCAGCAGTTTATGGCAGGGGAACACTGAAGCTTTCTTT.

This chain joins TRBV19 and TRBJ2-7; TRBD2 agrees at 10 bases. Germline loops: CDR1 LNHDA, CDR2 SQIVND (reference sequence). J lost 1 base, V lost 6 bases, and 6 bases had no gene match. The CDR3 has 15 residues. For the CDR3, the DNA is TGTGCCAGTAGGATTCTAGCGGGAGATTCCTACGAGCAGTACTTC. Translated: CASRILAGDSYEQYF.

The rearrangement uses TRBV6-1 and TRBJ1-1, with TRBD1 as a possible D gene (5 bases). This CDR3 has 12 residues. The V end lost 2 bases, the J end lost 6 bases, and 7 bases lay between the germline ends. Germline V gives CDR1 MNHNS, CDR2 SASEGT. The CDR3, as DNA: TGTGCCAGCAGTGAACAGGGTCCTGAAGCTTTCTTT. Protein product: CASSEQGPEAFF.

V gene TRBV5-5 combines with J gene TRBJ1-6; TRBD1 matches at 8 bases. CDR1 SGHKS and CDR2 YYEKEE come from the germline V gene (reference sequence). The CDR3 is 19 amino acids. Trimming took 0 bases from V and 4 from J; bases not matched to a gene: 12. The CDR3 nucleotides are TGTGCCAGCAGCTTGGGGGACAGGAGCCCCTCGGCATATAATTCACCCCTCCACTTT. Translated: CASSLGDRSPSAYNSPLHF.

This chain uses TRBV7-8 with TRBJ1-4; weak D call: TRBD1 (6 bases). The V gene's germline CDR1 is SGHVS and CDR2 FQNEAQ. CDR3 length equals 13 residues. Deletions cut 4 bases from V and 5 bases from J, with 8 bases between. As DNA, the CDR3 is TGTGCCAGCAGCTCTGGACAGAATGAAAAACTGTTTTTT. This encodes CASSSGQNEKLFF. The whole variable domain, remainder taken from reference TRBV7-8 and TRBJ1-4, is GAGVSQSPRYKVAKRGQDVALRCDPISGHVSLFWYQQALGQGPEFLTYFQNEAQLDKSGLPSDRFFAERPEGSVSTLKIQRTQQEDSAVYLCASSSGQNEKLFFGSGTQLSVL.

The genes are TRBV6-5 and TRBJ2-2; 9 bases map to TRBD1. Per the germline V gene, CDR1 is MNHEY and CDR2 is SVGAGI. The CDR3 length is 14 residues. Losses at the gene ends were 6 bases for V and 4 bases for J; bases not matched to a gene: 3. The CDR3, as DNA: TGTGCCAGCAGAGGGACAGGGATCACCGGGGAGCTGTTTTTT. Amino acids: CASRGTGITGELFF.

The chain couples TRBV6-2 or TRBV6-3 to TRBJ1-2; unclear D gene. The CDR3 runs 14 residues. The V and J ends lost 6 bases and 4 bases respectively, with 15 bases between them. Germline CDR1 is MNHEY and CDR2 is SVGEGT. The CDR3, as DNA: TGTGCCAGCAGCCCCGAGGGAGGGAGCTATGGCTACACCTTC. This translates into CASSPEGGSYGYTF.

The gene calls are TRBV9 and TRBJ2-3; 15 bases match TRBD2. Germline values: CDR1 SGDLS, CDR2 YYNGEE. V gave up 3 bases and J gave up 5 bases; unmatched junction bases: 10. CDR3 length: 18 amino acids. CDR3 amino acids: CASSARTSGRADIDTQYF. CDR3 sequence (DNA): TGTGCCAGCAGCGCCCGGACTAGCGGGAGGGCAGATATAGATACGCAGTATTTT.

J is TRBJ2-7 and V is TRBV9, with 11 bases matching TRBD1. The CDR3 length is 17 residues. Germline V CDR1 and CDR2: SGDLS, YYNGEE. Trimming removed 3 bases from V and 1 base from J; junction bases left unmatched: 9. In DNA form, the CDR3 reads TGTGCCAGCAGCGCCCCGGACAGGGGGCCTGGATCCTACGAGCAGTACTTC. Amino acid sequence: CASSAPDRGPGSYEQYF. The variable domain in full, with the rest retrieved from reference TRBV9 and TRBJ2-7, is DSGVTQTPKHLITATGQRVTLRCSPRSGDLSVYWYQQSLDQGLQFLIQYYNGEERAKGNILERFSAQQFPDLHSELNLSSLELGDSALYFCASSAPDRGPGSYEQYFGPGTRLTVT.

This chain links TRBV7-8 with TRBJ2-3, with 11 bases fitting TRBD2. Germline V gene sequence: CDR1 SGHVS, CDR2 FQNEAQ. The V gene end was trimmed by 1 base and the J gene end by 11 bases; junction bases not matched to a gene: 11. The CDR3 runs 16 residues. The DNA for the CDR3 is TGTGCCAGCAGCTTAGTTCTTAGCGGGGGGGCCCAGATGCAGTATTTT. As protein: CASSLVLSGGAQMQYF.

The chain carries TRBV3-1 (or the pseudogene TRBV3-2) and TRBJ2-3; possible D gene TRBD1, 5 bases. This CDR3 region has 13 residues. Trimming shortened V by 2 bases and J by 4 bases, and 7 bases separated the two germline ends. The germline CDR1 and CDR2 sequences are LGHDT and YNNKEL (reference sequence). CDR3: CASSQFRADTQYF. The CDR3 DNA sequence: TGTGCCAGCAGCCAATTCAGGGCAGATACGCAGTATTTT.

The chain links TRBV9 to TRBJ1-1; no clear D gene. CDR1 is SGDLS, CDR2 YYNGEE, per germline. This CDR3 spans 14 amino acids. V was clipped by 0 bases and J by 1 base, with 7 bases between them. CDR3 nucleotide sequence: TGTGCCAGCAGCGTAGGACATTCGAACACTGAAGCTTTCTTT. It is translated as CASSVGHSNTEAFF.

V and J are TRBV23-1 and TRBJ2-7, with D perhaps matching TRBD1 (6 bases). TRBV23-1 carries the ORF label, with uncertain function. This CDR3 has 11 residues. With 7 bases removed from V and 6 bases from J, the gap between germline ends came to 10 bases. CDR3 amino acids: CASTQGSEQYF. In nucleotides, the CDR3 is TGCGCCAGCACCCAGGGGAGCGAGCAGTACTTC.

The chain carries TRBV18 and TRBJ1-6; D may be TRBD1 (6 bases). V lost 5 bases, J lost 9 bases, and 17 bases lay in between. CDR1 is KGHSH, CDR2 LQKENI, per germline. CDR3 length: 15 amino acids. Here the CDR3 DNA reads TGTGCCAGCTCAGCGACGACAGGACCTCTTTCACCCCTCCACTTT. Translating gives CASSATTGPLSPLHF. The entire variable domain, with the rest obtained from reference TRBV18 and TRBJ1-6, is as follows: NAGVMQNPRHLVRRRGQEARLRCSPMKGHSHVYWYRQLPEEGLKFMVYLQKENIIDESGMPKERFSAEFPKEGPSILRIQQVVRGDSAAYFCASSATTGPLSPLHFGNGTRLTVT.

The chain has TRBV3-1 (or the pseudogene TRBV3-2) and TRBJ1-4, with 10 bases that match TRBD1. From germline, CDR1 is LGHDT and CDR2 YNNKEL (reference sequence). Germline trimming cut 1 base from V and 5 bases from J; bases unmatched to any gene: 4. This CDR3 is built from 16 residues. For the CDR3, the DNA is TGTGCCAGCAGCCAAGCCACGGGACAGGGGAATGAAAAACTGTTTTTT. Protein product: CASSQATGQGNEKLFF.

The gene calls are TRBV5-1 and TRBJ2-3, with TRBD2 identical over 7 bases. The CDR3 is 16 residues long. Germline values: CDR1 SGHRS, CDR2 YFSETQ. The V gene end was trimmed by 0 bases and the J gene end by 2 bases; junction bases not matched to a gene: 6. The CDR3 region is CASSLGALADTDTQYF. In nucleotides, the CDR3 is TGCGCCAGCAGCTTGGGTGCTCTAGCGGACACAGATACGCAGTATTTT.

V usage is TRBV14 and J usage is TRBJ2-5; TRBD2 matches at 9 bases. The germline gives CDR1 SGHDN, CDR2 FVKESK. V gave up 1 base and J gave up 0 bases; unmatched junction bases: 9. This CDR3 is built from 18 residues. The CDR3 bases are TGTGCCAGCAGCCAAGGTCTAGCGGGATCCGCGTACCAAGAGACCCAGTACTTC. As protein: CASSQGLAGSAYQETQYF.

The V call is TRBV9, the J call TRBJ1-2, with TRBD1 identical over 7 bases. The CDR3 length is 14 residues. CDR1 is SGDLS, CDR2 YYNGEE, per germline. With 4 bases clipped from V and 8 bases from J, the junction kept 11 bases outside the gene matches. The CDR3 DNA reads as TGTGCCAGCAGCCCTCGGACAGGAATGGGGGGCTACACCTTC. Residues: CASSPRTGMGGYTF.

The V and J genes are TRBV10-3 and TRBJ1-2; 9 nucleotides match TRBD1. The germline V gene has CDR1 ENHRY and CDR2 SYGVKD. This CDR3 is 15 amino acids long. J lost 6 bases, V lost 0 bases, and 5 bases had no gene match. The CDR3 loop is CAISESTRQGDGYTF. The CDR3 nucleotides read TGTGCCATCAGTGAGTCGACTCGACAGGGGGATGGCTACACCTTC.

This clone has a single count. This chain connects TRBV4-2 to TRBJ2-4; 8 bases map to TRBD2. The CDR3 sequence is 20 residues long. With V trimmed by 2 bases and J by 4 bases, 19 bases remained unmatched. The germline V gene has CDR1 LGHNA and CDR2 YNFKEQ. CDR3 in amino acids: CASSQIAGSFLERGKNIQYF. CDR3 DNA: TGTGCCAGCAGCCAAATAGCGGGATCTTTCCTAGAGAGGGGTAAAAACATTCAGTACTTC.

This chain links TRBV7-9 with TRBJ1-5; D might be TRBD1 (6 bases). This CDR3 has 13 amino acids. Germline V lookup: CDR1 SEHNR, CDR2 FQNEAQ (reference sequence). V lost 6 bases, J lost 5 bases, and 11 bases lay in between. The CDR3 region is CASSKAGDQPQHF. The CDR3 DNA sequence: TGTGCCAGCAGTAAGGCAGGGGATCAGCCCCAGCATTTT.

The CDR3 nucleotides are TGTGCCAGCAGCTTGGAGAGGACTGAAGCTTTCTTT. Its protein product is CASSLERTEAFF. The V call is TRBV5-6, the J call TRBJ1-1; the D is unclear. CDR1 and CDR2 (germline): SGHDT, YYEEEE. This CDR3 spans 12 amino acids. V dropped 0 bases and J dropped 5 bases, with 5 bases sitting between them.